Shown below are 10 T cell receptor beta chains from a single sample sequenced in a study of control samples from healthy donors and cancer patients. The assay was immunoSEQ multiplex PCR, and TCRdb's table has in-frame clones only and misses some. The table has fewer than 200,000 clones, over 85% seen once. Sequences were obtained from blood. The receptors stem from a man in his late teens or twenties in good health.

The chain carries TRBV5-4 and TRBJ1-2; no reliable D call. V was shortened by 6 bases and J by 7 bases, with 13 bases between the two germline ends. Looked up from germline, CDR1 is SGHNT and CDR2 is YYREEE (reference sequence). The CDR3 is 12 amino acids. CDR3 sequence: CASTYLDGGYTF. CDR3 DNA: TGTGCCAGCACCTATTTGGATGGTGGCTACACCTTC.

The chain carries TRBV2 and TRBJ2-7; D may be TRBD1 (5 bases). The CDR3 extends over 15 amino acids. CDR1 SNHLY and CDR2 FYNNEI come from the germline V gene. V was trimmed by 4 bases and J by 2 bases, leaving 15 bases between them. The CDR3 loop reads CASSVQGGGTYEQYF. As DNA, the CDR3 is TGTGCCAGCAGTGTTCAGGGCGGTGGTACCTACGAGCAGTACTTC.

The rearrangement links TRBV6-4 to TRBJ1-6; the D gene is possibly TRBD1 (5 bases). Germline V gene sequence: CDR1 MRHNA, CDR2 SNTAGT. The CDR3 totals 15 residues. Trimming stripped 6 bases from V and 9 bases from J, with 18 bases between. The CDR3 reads CASSRGTSFASPLHF. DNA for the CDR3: TGTGCCAGCAGCCGAGGGACCTCATTCGCTTCACCCCTCCACTTT.

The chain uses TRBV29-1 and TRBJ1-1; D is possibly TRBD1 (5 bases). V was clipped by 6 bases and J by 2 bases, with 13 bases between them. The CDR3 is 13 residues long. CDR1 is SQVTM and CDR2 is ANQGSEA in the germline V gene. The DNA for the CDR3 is TGCAGCGTCCTCCCGGGGGGAAACACTGAAGCTTTCTTT. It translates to CSVLPGGNTEAFF.

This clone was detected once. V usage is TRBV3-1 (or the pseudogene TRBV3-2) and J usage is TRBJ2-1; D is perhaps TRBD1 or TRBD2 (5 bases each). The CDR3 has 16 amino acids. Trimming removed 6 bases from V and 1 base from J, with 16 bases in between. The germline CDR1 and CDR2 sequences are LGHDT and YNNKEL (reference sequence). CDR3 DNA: TGTGCCAGCAGTCGCCGGGGCCCCGTTTCCTACAATGAGCAGTTCTTC. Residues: CASSRRGPVSYNEQFF.

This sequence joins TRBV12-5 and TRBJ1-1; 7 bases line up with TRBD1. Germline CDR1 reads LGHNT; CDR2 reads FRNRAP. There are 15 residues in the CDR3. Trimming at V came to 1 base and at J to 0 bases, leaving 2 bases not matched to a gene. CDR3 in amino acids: CASGLETGMNTEAFF. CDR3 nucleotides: TGTGCTAGTGGTTTGGAGACAGGGATGAACACTGAAGCTTTCTTT.

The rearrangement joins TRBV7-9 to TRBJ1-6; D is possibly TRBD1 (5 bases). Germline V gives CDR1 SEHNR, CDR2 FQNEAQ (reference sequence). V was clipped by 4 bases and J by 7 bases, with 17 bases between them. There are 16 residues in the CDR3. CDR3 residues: CASSSGRGGGNSPLHF. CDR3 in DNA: TGTGCCAGCAGCTCGGGGCGCGGGGGGGGGAATTCACCCCTCCACTTT.

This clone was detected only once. The CDR3 spells CASSDDREKLFF. The CDR3, as DNA: TGTGCCAGCAGTGACGACAGGGAAAAACTGTTTTTT. The V gene is TRBV2, the J gene TRBJ1-4; weak D call: TRBD1 (6 bases). V was shortened by 3 bases and J by 8 bases, with 7 bases between the two germline ends. The CDR3 length is 12 residues. Germline V gene lookup returns CDR1 SNHLY and CDR2 FYNNEI.

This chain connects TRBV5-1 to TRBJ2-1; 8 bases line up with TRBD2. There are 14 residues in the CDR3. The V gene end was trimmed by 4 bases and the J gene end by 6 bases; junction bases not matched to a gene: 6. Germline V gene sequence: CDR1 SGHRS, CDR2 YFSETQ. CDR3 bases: TGCGCCAGCAGCAGGCGGGGGGACCGCAATGAGCAGTTCTTC. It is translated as CASSRRGDRNEQFF.

CDR3 bases: TGCGCCAGCAGCGTGAGATCTAGCGGGGTGAGCACCGGGGAGCTGTTTTTT. This encodes CASSVRSSGVSTGELFF. The chain joins TRBV5-1 to TRBJ2-2; TRBD2 agrees at 9 bases. Germline assignment: CDR1 SGHRS and CDR2 YFSETQ. CDR3 length: 17 amino acids. V lost 4 bases and J lost 4; bases outside the gene matches: 11.